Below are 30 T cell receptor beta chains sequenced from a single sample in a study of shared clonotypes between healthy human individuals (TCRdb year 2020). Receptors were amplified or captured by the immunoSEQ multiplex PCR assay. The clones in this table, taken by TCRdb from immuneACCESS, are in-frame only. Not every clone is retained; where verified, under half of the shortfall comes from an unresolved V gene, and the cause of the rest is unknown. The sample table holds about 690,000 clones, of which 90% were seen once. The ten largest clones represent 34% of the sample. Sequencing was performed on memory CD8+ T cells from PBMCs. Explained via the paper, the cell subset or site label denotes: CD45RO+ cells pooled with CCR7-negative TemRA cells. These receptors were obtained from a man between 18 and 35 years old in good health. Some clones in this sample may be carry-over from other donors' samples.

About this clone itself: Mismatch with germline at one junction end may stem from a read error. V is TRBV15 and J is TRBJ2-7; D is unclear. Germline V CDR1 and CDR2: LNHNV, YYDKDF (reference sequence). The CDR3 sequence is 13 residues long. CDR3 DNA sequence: TGTGCCACCAGCAGAGATTTTGATGGTGAGCGGTACTTC. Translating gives CATSRDFDGERYF.

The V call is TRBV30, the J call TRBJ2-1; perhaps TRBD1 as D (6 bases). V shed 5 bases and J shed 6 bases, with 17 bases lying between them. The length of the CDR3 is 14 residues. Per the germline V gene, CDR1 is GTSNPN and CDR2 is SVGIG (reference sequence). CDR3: CAWHGETGSNEQFF. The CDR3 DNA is TGTGCCTGGCATGGTGAAACAGGGTCCAATGAGCAGTTCTTC.

The CDR3 DNA is TGCGCCAGCAGCGGGGGACTAGCGGGGTACAATGAGCAGTTCTTC. Translated: CASSGGLAGYNEQFF. The chain has TRBV5-1 and TRBJ2-1; 13 bases map to TRBD2. The J segment lost 4 bases and the V segment lost 4 bases, leaving 2 bases of the junction unmatched. Germline V gene sequence: CDR1 SGHRS, CDR2 YFSETQ. This CDR3 is built from 15 residues.

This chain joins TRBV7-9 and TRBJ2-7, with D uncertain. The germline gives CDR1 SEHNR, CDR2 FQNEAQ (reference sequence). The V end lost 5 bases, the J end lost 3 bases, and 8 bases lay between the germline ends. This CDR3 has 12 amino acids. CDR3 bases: TGTGCCAGCAGCCCTGTAGTCTACGAGCAGTACTTC. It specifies CASSPVVYEQYF.

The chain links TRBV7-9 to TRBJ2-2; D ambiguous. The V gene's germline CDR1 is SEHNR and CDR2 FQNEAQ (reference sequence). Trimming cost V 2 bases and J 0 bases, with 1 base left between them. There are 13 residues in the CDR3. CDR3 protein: CASSLPNTGELFF. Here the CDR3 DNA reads TGTGCCAGCAGCTTACCGAACACCGGGGAGCTGTTTTTT.

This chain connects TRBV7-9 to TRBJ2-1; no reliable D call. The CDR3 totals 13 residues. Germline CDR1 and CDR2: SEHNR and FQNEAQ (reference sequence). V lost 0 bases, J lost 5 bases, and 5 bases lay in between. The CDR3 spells CASSLATDNEQFF. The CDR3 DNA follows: TGTGCCAGCAGCTTAGCCACAGACAATGAGCAGTTCTTC.

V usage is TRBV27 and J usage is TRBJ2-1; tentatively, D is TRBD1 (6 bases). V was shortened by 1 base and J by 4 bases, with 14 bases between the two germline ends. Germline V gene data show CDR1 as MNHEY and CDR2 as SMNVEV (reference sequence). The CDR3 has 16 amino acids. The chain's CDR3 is CASSLWFETGYNEQFF. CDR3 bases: TGTGCCAGCAGTTTATGGTTTGAGACAGGTTACAATGAGCAGTTCTTC.

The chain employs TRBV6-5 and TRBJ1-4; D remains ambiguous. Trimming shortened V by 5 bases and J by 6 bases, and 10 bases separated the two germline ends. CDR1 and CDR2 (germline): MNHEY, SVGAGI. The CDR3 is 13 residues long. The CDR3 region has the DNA TGTGCCAGCAGTGAGGCGACGGATGAAAAACTGTTTTTT. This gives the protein CASSEATDEKLFF.

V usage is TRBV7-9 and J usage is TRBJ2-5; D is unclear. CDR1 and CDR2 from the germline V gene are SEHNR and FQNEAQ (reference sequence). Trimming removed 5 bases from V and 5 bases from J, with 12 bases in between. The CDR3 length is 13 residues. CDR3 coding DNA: TGTGCCAGCAGCCTAGGATCGAGGGAGACCCAGTACTTC. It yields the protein CASSLGSRETQYF.

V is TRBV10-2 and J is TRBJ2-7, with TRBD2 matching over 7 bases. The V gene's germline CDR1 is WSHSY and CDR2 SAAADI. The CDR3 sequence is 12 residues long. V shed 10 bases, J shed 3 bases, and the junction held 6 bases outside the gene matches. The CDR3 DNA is TGCGCCACCGGACTAGAGATCTACGAGCAGTACTTC. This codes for CATGLEIYEQYF.

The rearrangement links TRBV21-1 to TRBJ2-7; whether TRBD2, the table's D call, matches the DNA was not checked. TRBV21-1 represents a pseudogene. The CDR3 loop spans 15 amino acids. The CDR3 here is CASSIRTTVVYEQYF. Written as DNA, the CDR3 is TGTGCCAGCAGCATCAGGACTACCGTAGTCTACGAGCAGTACTTC.

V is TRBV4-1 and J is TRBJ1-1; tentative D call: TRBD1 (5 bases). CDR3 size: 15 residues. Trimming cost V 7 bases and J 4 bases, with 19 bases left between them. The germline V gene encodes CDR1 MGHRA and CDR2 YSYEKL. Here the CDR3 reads CASTTGPARGTEAFF. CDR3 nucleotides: TGCGCCAGCACCACGGGGCCCGCACGGGGCACTGAAGCTTTCTTT.

The CDR3 is CASKEASGYNEQFF. The CDR3 coding sequence is TGCGCCAGCAAGGAAGCTAGCGGATATAATGAGCAGTTCTTC. V and J are TRBV5-1 and TRBJ2-1; 7 bases line up with TRBD2. CDR1 is SGHRS, CDR2 YFSETQ, per germline. The CDR3 is 14 amino acids. Losses at the gene ends were 6 bases for V and 7 bases for J; bases not matched to a gene: 10.

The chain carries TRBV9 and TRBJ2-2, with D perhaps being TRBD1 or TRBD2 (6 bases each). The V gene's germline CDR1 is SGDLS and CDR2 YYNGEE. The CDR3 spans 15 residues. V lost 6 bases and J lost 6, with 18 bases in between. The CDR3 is CASTLHGGGPGELFF. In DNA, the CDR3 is TGTGCCAGCACCTTACACGGAGGGGGGCCCGGGGAGCTGTTTTTT.

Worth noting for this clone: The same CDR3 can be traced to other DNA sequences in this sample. In DNA, the CDR3 is TGTGCCAGCAGCCCCCCCGGGGTGAACACCGGGGAGCTGTTTTTT. Its protein product is CASSPPGVNTGELFF. The chain has TRBV5-4 and TRBJ2-2, with D perhaps TRBD2 (5 bases). The CDR3 runs to 15 residues. The germline V and J ends were trimmed by 4 bases and 1 base, with 11 bases remaining between them. CDR1 SGHNT and CDR2 YYREEE come from the germline V gene (reference sequence).

The CDR3 region is CASSLTLAGDTGELFF. In DNA, the CDR3 is TGTGCCAGCAGTTTAACGCTAGCGGGAGACACCGGGGAGCTGTTTTTT. The rearrangement uses TRBV28 and TRBJ2-2, with TRBD2 identical over 10 bases. Losses at the gene ends were 2 bases for V and 3 bases for J; bases not matched to a gene: 3. CDR1 is MDHEN, CDR2 SYDVKM, per germline. The CDR3 has 16 amino acids.

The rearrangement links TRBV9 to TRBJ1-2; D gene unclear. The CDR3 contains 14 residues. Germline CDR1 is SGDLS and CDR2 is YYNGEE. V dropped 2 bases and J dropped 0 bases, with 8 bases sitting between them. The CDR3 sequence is CASSVGRANYGYTF. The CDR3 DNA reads TGTGCCAGCAGCGTCGGGCGAGCTAACTATGGCTACACCTTC.

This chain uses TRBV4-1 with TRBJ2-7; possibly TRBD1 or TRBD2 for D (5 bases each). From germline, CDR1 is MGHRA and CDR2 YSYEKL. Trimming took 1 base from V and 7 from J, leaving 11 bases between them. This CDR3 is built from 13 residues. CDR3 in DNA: TGCGCCAGCAGCCAAGCGGGGCTTGAAGAGCAGTACTTC. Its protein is CASSQAGLEEQYF.

CDR3 amino acids: CASSPGRPPEEQYF. CDR3 sequence (DNA): TGTGCCAGCAGTCCGGGACGACCCCCTGAGGAGCAGTACTTC. The genes are TRBV6-5 and TRBJ2-7; the D call may be TRBD1 or TRBD2 (5 bases each). The CDR3 contains 14 residues. Looked up from germline, CDR1 is MNHEY and CDR2 is SVGAGI. Trimming removed 5 bases from V and 7 bases from J, with 18 bases in between.

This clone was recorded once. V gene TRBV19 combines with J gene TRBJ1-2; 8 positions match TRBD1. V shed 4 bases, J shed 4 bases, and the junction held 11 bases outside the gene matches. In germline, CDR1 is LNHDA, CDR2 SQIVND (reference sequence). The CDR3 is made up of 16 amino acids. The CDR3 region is CASSTPSTGASYGYTF. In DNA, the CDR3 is TGTGCCAGTAGTACCCCATCGACAGGGGCCTCCTATGGCTACACCTTC.

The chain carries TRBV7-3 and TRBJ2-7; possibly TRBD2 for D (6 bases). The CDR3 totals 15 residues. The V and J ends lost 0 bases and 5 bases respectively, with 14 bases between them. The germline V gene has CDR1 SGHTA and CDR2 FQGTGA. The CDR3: CASSLTGGSFNEQYF. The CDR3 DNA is TGTGCCAGCAGCTTAACGGGGGGTAGCTTCAACGAGCAGTACTTC. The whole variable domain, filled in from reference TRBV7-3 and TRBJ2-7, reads GAGVSQTPSNKVTEKGKYVELRCDPISGHTALYWYRQSLGQGPEFLIYFQGTGAADDSGLPNDRFFAVRPEGSVSTLKIQRTERGDSAVYLCASSLTGGSFNEQYFGPGTRLTVT.

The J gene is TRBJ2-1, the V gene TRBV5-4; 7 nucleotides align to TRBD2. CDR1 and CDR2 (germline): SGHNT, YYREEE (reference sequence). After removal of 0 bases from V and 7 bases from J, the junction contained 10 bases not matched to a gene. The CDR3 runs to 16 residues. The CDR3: CASSLVWRETSNEQFF. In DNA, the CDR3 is TGTGCCAGCAGCTTGGTTTGGCGGGAGACTTCAAATGAGCAGTTCTTC.

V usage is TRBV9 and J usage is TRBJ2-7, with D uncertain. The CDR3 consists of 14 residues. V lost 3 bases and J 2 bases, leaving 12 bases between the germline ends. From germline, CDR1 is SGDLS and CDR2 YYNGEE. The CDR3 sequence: CASSASPTPYEQYF. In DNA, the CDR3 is TGTGCCAGCAGCGCCAGCCCCACCCCCTACGAGCAGTACTTC.

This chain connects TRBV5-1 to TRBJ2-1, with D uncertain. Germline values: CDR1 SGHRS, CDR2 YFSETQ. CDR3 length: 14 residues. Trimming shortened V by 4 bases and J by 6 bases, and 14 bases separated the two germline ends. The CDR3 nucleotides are TGCGCCAGCAGCCGACTTGTTTCACGCAATGAGCAGTTCTTC. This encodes CASSRLVSRNEQFF.

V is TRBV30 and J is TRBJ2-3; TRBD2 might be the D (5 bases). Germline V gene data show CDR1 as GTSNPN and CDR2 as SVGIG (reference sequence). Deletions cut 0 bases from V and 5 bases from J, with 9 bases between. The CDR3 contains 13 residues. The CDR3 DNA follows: TGTGCCTGGAGTGTGGACGGGGAAGATACGCAGTATTTT. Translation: CAWSVDGEDTQYF.

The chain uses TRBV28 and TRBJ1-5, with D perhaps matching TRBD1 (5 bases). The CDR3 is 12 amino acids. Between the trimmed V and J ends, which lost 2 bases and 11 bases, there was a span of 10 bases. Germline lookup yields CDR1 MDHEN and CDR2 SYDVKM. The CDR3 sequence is CASSLMGEAQHF. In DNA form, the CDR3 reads TGTGCCAGCAGTTTAATGGGGGAGGCCCAGCATTTT. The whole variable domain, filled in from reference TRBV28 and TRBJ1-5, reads DVKVTQSSRYLVKRTGEKVFLECVQDMDHENMFWYRQDPGLGLRLIYFSYDVKMKEKGDIPEGYSVSREKKERFSLILESASTNQTSMYLCASSLMGEAQHFGDGTRLSIL.

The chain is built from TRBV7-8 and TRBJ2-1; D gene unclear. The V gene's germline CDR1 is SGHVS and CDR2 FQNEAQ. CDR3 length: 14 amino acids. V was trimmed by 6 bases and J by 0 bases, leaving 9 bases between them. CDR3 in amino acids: CASSLADSYNEQFF. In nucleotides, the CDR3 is TGTGCCAGCAGTTTGGCGGACTCCTACAATGAGCAGTTCTTC. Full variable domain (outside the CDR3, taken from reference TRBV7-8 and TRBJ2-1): GAGVSQSPRYKVAKRGQDVALRCDPISGHVSLFWYQQALGQGPEFLTYFQNEAQLDKSGLPSDRFFAERPEGSVSTLKIQRTQQEDSAVYLCASSLADSYNEQFFGPGTRLTVL.

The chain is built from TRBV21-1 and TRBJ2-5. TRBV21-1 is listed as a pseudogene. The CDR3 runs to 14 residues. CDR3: CASSKALGRRAQYF. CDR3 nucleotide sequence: TGTGCCAGCAGCAAAGCGCTTGGGCGAAGGGCCCAGTACTTC.

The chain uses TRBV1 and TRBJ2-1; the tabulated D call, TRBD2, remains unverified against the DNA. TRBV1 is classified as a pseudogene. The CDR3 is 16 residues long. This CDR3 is CTSSQDSSGRSHEQFF. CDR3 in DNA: TGCACCAGCAGCCAAGATTCCAGCGGGAGGTCACATGAGCAGTTCTTC.

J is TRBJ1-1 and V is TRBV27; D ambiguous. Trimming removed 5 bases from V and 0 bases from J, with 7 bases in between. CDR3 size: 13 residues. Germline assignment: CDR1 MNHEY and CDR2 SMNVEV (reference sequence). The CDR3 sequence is CASSPHLNTEAFF. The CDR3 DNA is TGTGCCAGCAGTCCACACTTGAACACTGAAGCTTTCTTT.